Listed here are 21 T cell receptor beta chains from one sample, sequenced in a study of beta chain features in type 1 diabetes. The isolated RNA, all of it, was reverse transcribed, so expressed TCRB transcripts were what got sequenced. Clones were read by immunoSEQ multiplex PCR, and TCRdb kept only the in-frame ones, dropping some. The sample consists of 150,000 to 200,000 clones, 9% to 10% of them appearing once. Sequenced input: central memory CD4+ T cells from blood. These receptors were obtained from a woman aged 18-29 years in good health.

This clone showed up just a few times. The chain couples TRBV6-5 to TRBJ2-7; 7 nucleotides line up with TRBD2. The length of the CDR3 is 15 residues. With V trimmed by 6 bases and J by 1 base, 9 bases remained unmatched. The germline gives CDR1 MNHEY, CDR2 SVGAGI. The CDR3 loop is CASSRRGLGSYEQYF. CDR3 sequence (DNA): TGTGCCAGCAGCAGGCGCGGACTAGGATCCTACGAGCAGTACTTC.

This clone was detected a few times. The V gene is TRBV4-1, the J gene TRBJ2-7; TRBD1 matches 8 bases. Losses at the gene ends were 1 base for V and 1 base for J; bases not matched to a gene: 3. The CDR3 is 15 residues long. CDR1 is MGHRA and CDR2 is YSYEKL in the germline V gene. DNA of the CDR3: TGCGCCAGCAGCCAAGGGGGGACAGGATCCTACGAGCAGTACTTC. Protein: CASSQGGTGSYEQYF.

The chain has TRBV2 and TRBJ1-3, with a tentative D call TRBD1 (5 bases). The CDR3 runs 15 residues. The V gene's germline CDR1 is SNHLY and CDR2 FYNNEI. The ends were cut back, 4 bases at V and 0 bases at J, with 10 bases in the middle. The CDR3 region has the DNA TGTGCCAGCAGTGGGACGGGGGGCTCTGGAAACACCATATATTTT. Translation gives CASSGTGGSGNTIYF.

With respect to this clone: This specimen includes other DNA sequences encoding the same CDR3. This chain joins TRBV9 and TRBJ2-3; D gene unclear. The CDR3 extends over 13 amino acids. V was clipped by 2 bases and J by 4 bases, with 8 bases between them. Germline V CDR1 and CDR2: SGDLS, YYNGEE. The CDR3 loop is CASSVMFADTQYF. CDR3 in DNA: TGTGCCAGCAGCGTTATGTTTGCAGATACGCAGTATTTT.

This clone turned up a few times. The chain uses TRBV5-6 and TRBJ1-2; 7 bases are a match to TRBD1. V was clipped by 2 bases and J by 6 bases; unmatched bases: 1. Germline values: CDR1 SGHDT, CDR2 YYEEEE. The CDR3 sequence is 12 residues long. The CDR3 DNA is TGTGCCAGCAGCTTTACAGGGGATGGCTACACCTTC. The encoded protein is CASSFTGDGYTF.

This clone was found a few times. This sequence joins TRBV18 and TRBJ1-6, with D unclear. The ends were cut back, 1 base at V and 0 bases at J, with 4 bases in the middle. Germline CDR1 KGHSH, CDR2 LQKENI. CDR3 length: 15 residues. The CDR3 region is CASSPQPSYNSPLHF. The CDR3, as DNA: TGTGCCAGCTCACCACAGCCCTCCTATAATTCACCCCTCCACTTT.

The V and J genes are TRBV14 and TRBJ2-2; unclear D gene. Germline-derived CDR1 and CDR2 are SGHDN and FVKESK. Trimming stripped 3 bases from V and 5 bases from J, with 10 bases between. CDR3 length equals 14 residues. CDR3: CASSHLLSTGELFF. Here the CDR3 DNA reads TGTGCCAGCAGCCACCTTTTGAGTACCGGGGAGCTGTTTTTT.

The chain links TRBV6-5 to TRBJ1-2, with 7 bases lining up with TRBD1. Germline assignment: CDR1 MNHEY and CDR2 SVGAGI. The CDR3 length is 15 residues. V lost 5 bases to trimming and J lost 4 bases; unmatched junction nucleotides: 10. This chain's CDR3 is CASSIRQGVGYGYTF. The CDR3, as DNA: TGTGCCAGCAGTATCCGACAGGGTGTAGGCTATGGCTACACCTTC.

The chain couples TRBV2 to TRBJ1-6; the match to TRBD1 covers 7 bases. CDR1 is SNHLY and CDR2 is FYNNEI in the germline V gene. The CDR3 contains 16 residues. The trim removed 2 bases at V and 6 bases at J, leaving 7 bases unmatched. CDR3 nucleotides: TGTGCCAGCAGTGAAAATGGGTGGACAGGTAATTCACCCCTCCACTTT. Amino acids: CASSENGWTGNSPLHF.

The chain employs TRBV28 and TRBJ2-7, with TRBD1 as a possible D gene (6 bases). Deletions cut 6 bases from V and 3 bases from J, with 15 bases between. Germline loops: CDR1 MDHEN, CDR2 SYDVKM. The CDR3 is made up of 14 amino acids. CDR3 nucleotides: TGTGCCAGCAGCCCCCCAGGGGCGTACTACGAGCAGTACTTC. Translation: CASSPPGAYYEQYF. Full variable domain (remainder filled in from reference TRBV28 and TRBJ2-7): DVKVTQSSRYLVKRTGEKVFLECVQDMDHENMFWYRQDPGLGLRLIYFSYDVKMKEKGDIPEGYSVSREKKERFSLILESASTNQTSMYLCASSPPGAYYEQYFGPGTRLTVT.

There are many counts of this clone. V gene TRBV7-9 combines with J gene TRBJ1-1, with unresolved D. The V gene lost 0 bases and the J gene lost 4 bases, with 6 bases spanning the gap. The CDR3 is 13 amino acids. Germline assignment: CDR1 SEHNR and CDR2 FQNEAQ (reference sequence). The CDR3 nucleotides read TGTGCCAGCAGCTTAGCGGCAGGCACTGAAGCTTTCTTT. Translating it yields CASSLAAGTEAFF.

Details on this clone: The junction does not match germline at one end; this may be a read error. V and J are TRBV10-3 and TRBJ2-1; TRBD2 matches at 10 bases. From germline, CDR1 is ENHRY and CDR2 SYGVKD. CDR3 length equals 16 residues. CDR3 in amino acids: CASSYLSSGRGGEQFF. As DNA, the CDR3 is TGTGCCAGCAGTTACCTTTCTAGCGGGAGAGGGGGTGAGCAGTTCTTC.

This sequence joins TRBV28 and TRBJ1-2, with D unclear. V was clipped by 2 bases and J by 2 bases, with 9 bases between them. This CDR3 is 14 amino acids long. Germline lookup yields CDR1 MDHEN and CDR2 SYDVKM. CDR3 loop: CASSLSGRNYGYTF. CDR3 DNA sequence: TGTGCCAGCAGTTTAAGCGGACGAAACTATGGCTACACCTTC.

Concerning this clone: One junction end does not reproduce the germline sequence, and a read error may be involved. This chain links TRBV6-5 with TRBJ1-4; D gene uncertain. The length of the CDR3 is 14 residues. CDR1 MNHEY and CDR2 SVGAGI come from the germline V gene. CDR3 sequence (DNA): TGTGCCAGCAGATACTCCACAACTAATGAAAAACTGTTTTTT. Its protein is CASRYSTTNEKLFF.

Only a few counts were recorded for this clone. CDR3 nucleotides: TGCGCCAGCAGCCAAGACGGGGGGGGAGGCTATGGCTACACCTTC. Its translation: CASSQDGGGGYGYTF. This chain connects TRBV4-3 to TRBJ1-2, with D possibly being TRBD1 (5 bases). Per the germline V gene, CDR1 is LGHNA and CDR2 is YSLEER. The CDR3 sequence is 15 residues long. V was pared by 0 bases and J by 4 bases, with 12 bases between.

V gene TRBV21-1 combines with J gene TRBJ1-2. TRBV21-1 is flagged as a pseudogene. The CDR3 sequence is 14 residues long. The chain's CDR3 is CASSCLEGIRGYTF. In nucleotides, the CDR3 is TGTGCCAGCAGCTGTCTGGAGGGAATTCGTGGCTACACCTTC.

The V gene is TRBV4-3, the J gene TRBJ1-4; possibly TRBD1 for D (5 bases). Deletions cut 7 bases from V and 7 bases from J, with 13 bases between. This CDR3 spans 13 amino acids. Per the germline V gene, CDR1 is LGHNA and CDR2 is YSLEER. Here the CDR3 DNA reads TGCGCCAGCACCAGGGTTTTTGGTGAAAAACTGTTTTTT. Amino acids: CASTRVFGEKLFF.

This clone came up a few times. The chain joins TRBV9 to TRBJ1-2; the match to TRBD1 covers 9 bases. The CDR3 covers 15 residues. J lost 4 bases, V lost 2 bases, and 6 bases had no gene match. Per the germline V gene, CDR1 is SGDLS and CDR2 is YYNGEE. CDR3 protein: CASSVRDRETYGYTF. The CDR3 bases are TGTGCCAGCAGCGTCCGGGACAGGGAGACCTATGGCTACACCTTC.

This clone was picked up a small number of times. The chain joins TRBV23-1 to TRBJ2-5, with D perhaps being TRBD1 or TRBD2 (5 bases each). Judging by the DNA end, TRBJ2-7 fits better; the J call may be wrong. TRBV23-1 is an ORF, with its function uncertain. This CDR3 comprises 11 residues. CDR3 sequence: CASSLGHEQYF. CDR3 bases: TGCGCCAGCAGTCTGGGACACGAGCAGTACTTC.

This clone was recorded a few times. V and J are TRBV18 and TRBJ1-1, with 7 bases identical to TRBD1. The germline V gene encodes CDR1 KGHSH and CDR2 LQKENI. The CDR3 is made up of 14 amino acids. V shed 6 bases and J 6 bases; nucleotides not matched to a gene: 10. The CDR3 loop reads CASSGTGAAPEAFF. For the CDR3, the DNA is TGTGCCAGCTCGGGCACAGGGGCCGCCCCTGAAGCTTTCTTT.

The table lists this clone with a few counts. V and J are TRBV7-9 and TRBJ2-5, with a tentative D call TRBD2 (7 bases). V lost 3 bases, J lost 2 bases, and 16 bases lay in between. The CDR3 length is 16 residues. The V gene's germline CDR1 is SEHNR and CDR2 FQNEAQ (reference sequence). The CDR3 region is CASSFGGQAGQETQYF. CDR3 DNA: TGTGCCAGCAGCTTCGGGGGGCAGGCGGGGCAAGAGACCCAGTACTTC.